The next 7 T cell receptor beta chains were all read from a single sample in a study of technical replicates of blood from a few donors. Some clones are missing from TCRdb's copy, which holds only in-frame ones; the method was immunoSEQ multiplex PCR. The data hold fewer than 95,000 clones, with around 94% observed a single time. What was sequenced was T cells isolated from PBMCs. The source is a human donor in good health.

The chain employs TRBV5-1 and TRBJ1-1; maybe TRBD1 (5 bases). This CDR3 is 12 amino acids long. With 5 bases removed from V and 3 bases from J, the gap between germline ends came to 8 bases. Germline-derived CDR1 and CDR2 are SGHRS and YFSETQ. The CDR3 reads CASRKGHTEAFF. The CDR3 DNA is TGCGCCAGCAGGAAGGGGCACACTGAAGCTTTCTTT.

This clone was seen a single time. The rearrangement uses TRBV29-1 and TRBJ2-6, with 8 bases aligning to TRBD1. With 6 bases clipped from V and 2 bases from J, the junction kept 0 bases outside the gene matches. Germline CDR1 SQVTM, CDR2 ANQGSEA. CDR3 size: 13 residues. The CDR3 protein is CSVQGAGANVLTF. For the CDR3, the DNA is TGCAGCGTACAGGGGGCTGGGGCCAACGTCCTGACTTTC.

This chain links TRBV29-1 with TRBJ1-1; unclear D gene. CDR1 is SQVTM and CDR2 is ANQGSEA in the germline V gene. This CDR3 has 15 residues. Deletions cut 1 base from V and 1 base from J, with 13 bases between. CDR3 sequence (DNA): TGCAGCGTTGAAGGACGCAGCGAACGGAACACTGAAGCTTTCTTT. Translated, it gives CSVEGRSERNTEAFF.

This sequence joins TRBV6-6 and TRBJ1-2, with 9 bases aligning to TRBD1. The germline CDR1 and CDR2 sequences are MNHNY and SVGAGI (reference sequence). This CDR3 region has 14 residues. Germline trimming cut 6 bases from V and 7 bases from J; bases unmatched to any gene: 9. This chain's CDR3 is CASSGDRDASGYTF. The CDR3 bases are TGTGCCAGCAGCGGGGACAGGGACGCGTCTGGCTACACCTTC.

V and J are TRBV7-9 and TRBJ2-5; 7 positions agree with TRBD1. Trimming at V came to 1 base and at J to 9 bases, leaving 17 bases not matched to a gene. The V gene's germline CDR1 is SEHNR and CDR2 FQNEAQ (reference sequence). The CDR3 covers 17 residues. CDR3 coding DNA: TGTGCCAGCAGCTTAGTAAGTCCTGGGACAGCGCAAAGGGCCCAGTACTTC. This sequence encodes CASSLVSPGTAQRAQYF. Full variable domain (outside the CDR3, taken from reference TRBV7-9 and TRBJ2-5): DTGVSQNPRHKITKRGQNVTFRCDPISEHNRLYWYRQTLGQGPEFLTYFQNEAQLEKSRLLSDRFSAERPKGSFSTLEIQRTEQGDSAMYLCASSLVSPGTAQRAQYFGPGTRLLVL.

The V gene is TRBV29-1, the J gene TRBJ1-2; no clear D. Germline values: CDR1 SQVTM, CDR2 ANQGSEA. The CDR3 is made up of 11 amino acids. V was shortened by 2 bases and J by 2 bases, with 3 bases between the two germline ends. In nucleotides, the CDR3 is TGCAGCGTTGAACAGAACTATGGCTACACCTTC. Translated: CSVEQNYGYTF.

The sample holds one count of this clone. The chain has TRBV7-9 and TRBJ2-7, with 9 bases identical to TRBD2. This CDR3 contains 14 residues. The V gene's germline CDR1 is SEHNR and CDR2 FQNEAQ (reference sequence). Trimming cost V 1 base and J 5 bases; bases outside gene matches: 3. The CDR3 sequence is CASSLELAGNEQYF. CDR3 bases: TGTGCCAGCAGCTTAGAACTAGCGGGTAACGAGCAGTACTTC.